This T cell receptor beta chain was sequenced during a study of T cell responses to AZD1222 COVID-19 vaccine. Study context: Both about-4-week and about-12-week second-dose recipients were combined.

Overall study findings and caveats: At study baseline, merely a handful of AZD1222 recipients were seropositive. Elevations in Spike-specific TCR breadth and depth followed administration of two AZD1222 doses.

Concerning this clone: The antigen is unknown.

The assay was immunoSEQ multiplex PCR, and TCRdb's table has in-frame clones only and misses some. The table includes over 100,000 clones, roughly 87% detected once. CDR3 length equals 14 residues. J lost 3 bases, V lost 6 bases, and 7 bases had no gene match. Germline lookup yields CDR1 SNHLY and CDR2 FYNNEI. J is TRBJ1-2 and V is TRBV2; TRBD1 aligns across 7 bases. The TCR sequence derives from an adult in good health. The input for sequencing was peripheral blood, taken on day 0 of AZD1222 vaccination. CDR3 sequence: CASRGQSGDYGYTF. The CDR3 nucleotides read TGTGCCAGCAGGGGACAGTCCGGAGACTATGGCTACACCTTC.